This T cell receptor beta chain was identified in a study of Graves' ophthalmopathy and Graves' hyperthyroidism. From RNA, the CDR3 regions of TCR beta chains were amplified and sequenced. First-round RT-PCR relied on HTBI primers, and a second-round multiplex PCR came next. TCRdb reprocessed the multiplex PCR reads via MiXCR and lists one record per CDR3 protein. Of a few hundred thousand distinct CDR3 sequences listed, approximately 35% are singletons. This CDR3 region has 15 residues. V was clipped by 3 bases and J by 4 bases, with 12 bases between them. Germline CDR1 is MNHNS and CDR2 is SASEGT. The study recruited hyperthyroidism patients aged 18 to 65 who were newly diagnosed, under 2 months' duration. This clonotype was found many times.

The sequence was obtained from an adult man with Graves' hyperthyroidism. The sequencing input was peripheral blood or thyroid tissue (not recorded which). The chain joins TRBV6-1 to TRBJ1-4; perhaps TRBD1 as D (5 bases). Here the CDR3 DNA reads TGTGCCAGCAGTGAGGCAGGGTTGAGTAATGAAAAACTGTTTTTT. Protein sequence: CASSEAGLSNEKLFF.